This is a list of T cell receptor beta chains from one sample in a study of T cells expressing NK-cell markers. TCRdb re-called the 5' RACE reads and gives one entry per CDR3 protein, without DNA. The sample's table shows about 150,000 distinct CDR3 sequences. Sequenced sample: blood T cells: a sorted CD56 or NKG2C T cell subset, CD4+ or CD8+ T cells, or bulk PBMC T cells (not recorded which). The receptors shown here come from a woman between 50 and 59 years old in good health. Each CDR3 is given with its conserved first and last residue.

V gene	J gene	CDR3 protein
TRBV5-6	TRBJ1-6	CASSSGGSNSPLHF
TRBV12-5	TRBJ1-2	CASGFHGETNYGYTF
TRBV29-1	TRBJ2-2	CSVAPLGGELFF
TRBV30	TRBJ1-1	CAWSTAVGVEAFF
TRBV10-3	TRBJ2-6	CAISESQAGANVLTF
TRBV19	TRBJ2-5	CASRPTSGRGETQYF
TRBV28	TRBJ2-3	CAGRDRGSPDTQYF
TRBV14	TRBJ2-5	CASSQYLAGPQETQYF
TRBV5-6	TRBJ2-2	CASSLELAAGELFF
TRBV9	TRBJ2-1	CASSGGSSGHNEQFF
TRBV4-1	TRBJ2-5	CASSQGVGKETQYF
TRBV11-2	TRBJ2-1	CASSFLAGGNNEQFF
TRBV19	TRBJ2-7	CASAGLSSYEQYF
TRBV4-1	TRBJ1-1	CASSIGHPNTEAFF
TRBV7-9	TRBJ2-7	CASSSPSGQGGGHEQYF
TRBV27	TRBJ2-3	CASSLWAGIDTQYF
TRBV20-1	TRBJ2-1	CSAGLAESSYNEQFF
TRBV5-1	TRBJ2-7	CASSLGTGGYEQYF
TRBV6-2/TRBV6-3	TRBJ2-7	CASSYSMSHLTYEQYF
TRBV24-1	TRBJ2-5	CATGTSGRQETQYF
TRBV2	TRBJ2-1	CASSELAGKEQFF
TRBV7-9	TRBJ2-7	CASSLTLGVDEQYF
TRBV28	TRBJ2-7	CASSLDTYEQYF
TRBV7-9	TRBJ2-1	CASSLIGIYNEQFF
TRBV4-1	TRBJ1-2	CASIPRVGGTYGYTF
TRBV30	TRBJ1-1	CAWSAKTVNTEAFF
TRBV6-5	TRBJ1-4	CASSMGPSTNEKLFF
TRBV29-1	TRBJ1-2	CSVLSLYGYTF
TRBV4-1	TRBJ2-1	CASSQDLFASGRPGEQFF
TRBV2	TRBJ1-1	CASSDSGEAFF
TRBV12-3/TRBV12-4	TRBJ2-1	CASRGRGGEQFF